Included here is one T cell receptor (beta chain) sequence, with context. Data came from immunoSEQ multiplex PCR; TCRdb stores just in-frame clones and leaves some out. The sample includes fewer than 15,000 clones, about 80% of them seen just once. This sample is drawn from a study of control samples from healthy donors and cancer patients. This TCR was recovered from a female donor with lung cancer. The sample comprised formalin-fixed, paraffin-embedded tissue.

CDR3 in DNA: TGTGCCAGCAGCCCGCTTATCATCGGAGAGACCCAGTACTTC. Its translation: CASSPLIIGETQYF. The chain carries TRBV7-9 and TRBJ2-5; D gene uncertain. The germline V gene has CDR1 SEHNR and CDR2 FQNEAQ (reference sequence). CDR3 size: 14 residues. V shed 5 bases and J shed 4 bases, with 14 bases lying between them.